This passage covers 8 T cell receptor beta chains from one sample sequenced in a study of cytomegalovirus exposure and HLA in healthy donors. Produced via immunoSEQ multiplex PCR; TCRdb's table is partial and in-frame only. There are over 200,000 clones in the sample; around 78% occur only once, and around 5.5% lies in the top ten. The sequenced sample was PBMCs. All receptors derive from a woman aged 18-29 years in good health and CMV-seronegative.

The chain employs TRBV7-8 and TRBJ1-6, with a weak D call TRBD1 (5 bases). This CDR3 contains 16 residues. Germline assignment: CDR1 SGHVS and CDR2 FQNEAQ. V lost 4 bases to trimming and J lost 2 bases, with 12 bases between them. This CDR3 reads CASSWEGTAYNSPLHF. As DNA, the CDR3 is TGTGCCAGCAGCTGGGAGGGGACTGCCTATAATTCACCCCTCCACTTT.

The V and J genes are TRBV30 and TRBJ1-1; 7 nucleotides line up with TRBD1. J was trimmed by 4 bases and V by 7 bases; bases with no gene match: 9. Germline lookup yields CDR1 GTSNPN and CDR2 SVGIG (reference sequence). The CDR3 has 13 residues. The CDR3 reads CAYSKGGSTEAFF. The CDR3 DNA is TGTGCCTACTCCAAAGGGGGCAGCACTGAAGCTTTCTTT. Supplemented by reference TRBV30 and TRBJ1-1, the full variable domain reads SQTIHQWPATLVQPVGSPLSLECTVEGTSNPNLYWYRQAAGRGLQLLFYSVGIGQISSEVPQNLSASRPQDRQFILSSKKLLLSDSGFYLCAYSKGGSTEAFFGQGTRLTVV.

This clone has only one observation. The CDR3 sequence is CASSLEPSRIEAFF. CDR3 nucleotides: TGTGCCAGCAGTTTAGAGCCGTCCCGTATTGAAGCTTTCTTT. This chain joins TRBV27 and TRBJ1-1, with D unclear. Germline CDR1 MNHEY, CDR2 SMNVEV (reference sequence). The CDR3 spans 14 residues. V was pared by 2 bases and J by 7 bases, with 14 bases between.

The rearrangement joins TRBV29-1 to TRBJ1-4; 9 bases agree with TRBD1. The CDR3 extends over 13 amino acids. Germline V CDR1 and CDR2: SQVTM, ANQGSEA. The junction had 5 bases not matched to a gene; V was cut back by 7 bases and J by 5 bases. CDR3 sequence reads: CSAPGQGNEKLFF. CDR3 sequence (DNA): TGCAGCGCCCCGGGACAGGGAAATGAAAAACTGTTTTTT. The variable domain in full, with the rest retrieved from reference TRBV29-1 and TRBJ1-4, is SAVISQKPSRDICQRGTSLTIQCQVDSQVTMMFWYRQQPGQSLTLIATANQGSEATYESGFVIDKFPISRPNLTFSTLTVSNMSPEDSSIYLCSAPGQGNEKLFFGSGTQLSVL.

The J gene is TRBJ1-5, the V gene TRBV30; D might be TRBD1 (5 bases). Germline V gene lookup returns CDR1 GTSNPN and CDR2 SVGIG (reference sequence). The CDR3 runs to 15 residues. V shed 1 base and J shed 1 base, with 11 bases lying between them. The CDR3 DNA reads as TGTGCCTGGAGTGCCCGGGCAGGGAGCAATCAGCCCCAGCATTTT. It yields the protein CAWSARAGSNQPQHF.

This chain joins TRBV27 and TRBJ1-1; perhaps TRBD1 as D (6 bases). V was shortened by 5 bases and J by 10 bases, with 17 bases between the two germline ends. From germline, CDR1 is MNHEY and CDR2 SMNVEV (reference sequence). This CDR3 has 13 amino acids. CDR3 DNA: TGTGCCAGCAGTCCATTTCGTGGACAGACAGCTTTCTTT. Its protein is CASSPFRGQTAFF.

V is TRBV11-2 and J is TRBJ2-1, with a possible D match to TRBD1 (6 bases). V was shortened by 1 base and J by 6 bases, with 19 bases between the two germline ends. CDR1 and CDR2 (germline): SGHAT, FQNNGV. This CDR3 is 17 amino acids long. CDR3 sequence (DNA): TGTGCCAGCAGCTTAGTCTCATACAGGGAGATGGGCAATGAGCAGTTCTTC. This encodes CASSLVSYREMGNEQFF.

The chain is built from TRBV7-2 and TRBJ1-5; no firm D call. Germline CDR1 SGHTA, CDR2 FQGNSA. CDR3 length equals 13 residues. V lost 2 bases and J 4 bases, leaving 6 bases between the germline ends. This chain's CDR3 is CASSLSGNQPQHF. Here the CDR3 DNA reads TGTGCCAGCAGCTTAAGTGGGAATCAGCCCCAGCATTTT. The full variable domain, its missing parts supplied by reference TRBV7-2 and TRBJ1-5, is GAGVSQSPSNKVTEKGKDVELRCDPISGHTALYWYRQSLGQGLEFLIYFQGNSAPDKSGLPSDRFSAERTGGSVSTLTIQRTQQEDSAVYLCASSLSGNQPQHFGDGTRLSIL.